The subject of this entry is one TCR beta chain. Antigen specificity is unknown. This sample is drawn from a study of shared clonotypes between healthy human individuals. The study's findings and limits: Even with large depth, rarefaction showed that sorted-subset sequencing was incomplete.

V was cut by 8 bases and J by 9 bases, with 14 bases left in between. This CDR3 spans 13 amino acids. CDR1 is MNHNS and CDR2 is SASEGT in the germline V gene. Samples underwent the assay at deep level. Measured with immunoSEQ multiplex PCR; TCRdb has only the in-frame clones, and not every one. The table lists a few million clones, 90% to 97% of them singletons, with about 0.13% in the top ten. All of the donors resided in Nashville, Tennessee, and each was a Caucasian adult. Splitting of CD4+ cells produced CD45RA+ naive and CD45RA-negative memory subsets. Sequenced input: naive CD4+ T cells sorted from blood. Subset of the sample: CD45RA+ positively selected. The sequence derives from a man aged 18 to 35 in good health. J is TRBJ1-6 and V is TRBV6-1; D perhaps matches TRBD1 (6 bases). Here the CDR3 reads CASQAGGGSPLHF. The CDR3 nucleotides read TGTGCCAGCCAAGCTGGAGGGGGTTCACCCCTCCACTTT.